One and the same sample provided the 27 T cell receptor beta chains below, sequenced in a study of T cell responses to AZD1222 COVID-19 vaccine. TCRdb's copy holds only in-frame clones and misses some; the assay was immunoSEQ multiplex PCR. The data contain 100,000 to 150,000 clones, 70% to 90% of them singletons. The material sequenced was peripheral blood, taken on day 0 of AZD1222 vaccination. Every receptor here comes from an adult in good health.

This clone came up a few times. V is TRBV4-3 and J is TRBJ1-2; D might be TRBD1 (6 bases). Trimming took off 0 bases at V and 1 base at J, with 21 bases between the two ends. This CDR3 is 19 amino acids long. Germline values: CDR1 LGHNA, CDR2 YSLEER. The CDR3: CASSQDGGLRVGVNYGYTF. Here the CDR3 DNA reads TGCGCCAGCAGCCAAGATGGGGGGCTCCGGGTAGGGGTTAACTATGGCTACACCTTC.

This chain joins TRBV7-9 and TRBJ2-1; 8 nucleotides line up with TRBD1. CDR1 is SEHNR and CDR2 is FQNEAQ in the germline V gene (reference sequence). The CDR3 loop spans 14 amino acids. The V gene end was trimmed by 4 bases and the J gene end by 9 bases; junction bases not matched to a gene: 8. The CDR3 region has the DNA TGTGCCAGCAGCTCCGAACAGGGGGTATTTGAGCAGTTCTTC. Translating gives CASSSEQGVFEQFF.

The CDR3 coding sequence is TGCGCCAGCAGCCAAGGGGCCGGACAGGATAATTCACCCCTCCACTTT. Translation gives CASSQGAGQDNSPLHF. The chain has TRBV4-3 and TRBJ1-6; 7 bases map to TRBD1. J gave up 5 bases and V 1 base, and 5 bases lay outside the gene matches. The germline V gene has CDR1 LGHNA and CDR2 YSLEER. This CDR3 is built from 16 residues.

The table lists this clone with a count of one. J is TRBJ1-4 and V is TRBV29-1; D gene ambiguous. CDR3 size: 11 residues. The V end lost 5 bases, the J end lost 16 bases, and 17 bases lay between the germline ends. Per the germline V gene, CDR1 is SQVTM and CDR2 is ANQGSEA. The CDR3 nucleotides read TGCAGCGTTCCTGGACCCCAGGAAGGGTTTTTT. It yields the protein CSVPGPQEGFF.

The chain uses TRBV19 and TRBJ1-1, with D possibly being TRBD1 (5 bases). Trimming cost V 4 bases and J 7 bases, with 10 bases left between them. CDR3 length: 12 residues. From germline, CDR1 is LNHDA and CDR2 SQIVND (reference sequence). Here the CDR3 reads CASSKSRGEAFF. CDR3 DNA: TGTGCCAGTAGTAAGTCGAGGGGTGAAGCTTTCTTT.

V usage is TRBV9 and J usage is TRBJ1-3, with D unresolved. The germline V and J ends were trimmed by 0 bases and 0 bases, with 13 bases remaining between them. The V gene's germline CDR1 is SGDLS and CDR2 YYNGEE. This CDR3 contains 17 residues. CDR3 region: CASSVAPGQASGNTIYF. The CDR3 bases are TGTGCCAGCAGCGTAGCTCCAGGCCAGGCCTCTGGAAACACCATATATTTT. Drawing the rest from reference TRBV9 and TRBJ1-3, the complete variable domain is DSGVTQTPKHLITATGQRVTLRCSPRSGDLSVYWYQQSLDQGLQFLIQYYNGEERAKGNILERFSAQQFPDLHSELNLSSLELGDSALYFCASSVAPGQASGNTIYFGEGSWLTVV.

The chain carries TRBV28 and TRBJ1-2, with D uncertain. The CDR3 is 12 amino acids. V was shortened by 2 bases and J by 7 bases, with 8 bases between the two germline ends. Per the germline V gene, CDR1 is MDHEN and CDR2 is SYDVKM. CDR3 sequence reads: CASSLQISGYTF. The CDR3 DNA reads TGTGCCAGCAGTTTACAGATAAGTGGCTACACCTTC.

The chain carries TRBV12-3 or TRBV12-4 and TRBJ2-4; D unclear. This CDR3 comprises 13 residues. Trimming shortened V by 2 bases and J by 3 bases, and 5 bases separated the two germline ends. Written as DNA, the CDR3 is TGTGCCAGCAGTTTAAACAGCAAAAACATTCAGTACTTC. This gives the protein CASSLNSKNIQYF.

The CDR3 nucleotides read TGTGCCAGCAGTTACGCATCTTGGATCGGTGGCTACACCTTC. Its translation is CASSYASWIGGYTF. The chain couples TRBV6-5 to TRBJ1-2, with D unresolved. Deletions cut 2 bases from V and 7 bases from J, with 14 bases between. There are 14 residues in the CDR3. Looked up from germline, CDR1 is MNHEY and CDR2 is SVGAGI.

The chain recombines TRBV5-6 with TRBJ1-4; a possible D gene is TRBD1 (5 bases). The CDR3 spans 15 residues. Germline V gene data show CDR1 as SGHDT and CDR2 as YYEEEE. Trimming pared 4 bases from V and 7 bases from J, leaving 17 bases between. CDR3 bases: TGTGCCAGCAGCCTCTGGTTCGGGGGTGGTGAAAAACTGTTTTTT. Translating it yields CASSLWFGGGEKLFF.

J is TRBJ2-3 and V is TRBV19, with 10 bases identical to TRBD2. This CDR3 spans 16 amino acids. V was pared by 5 bases and J by 2 bases, with 7 bases of the junction left unmatched. Germline lookup yields CDR1 LNHDA and CDR2 SQIVND (reference sequence). CDR3 amino acids: CASSPRTSGFTDTQYF. The CDR3 coding sequence is TGTGCCAGTAGTCCCCGGACTAGCGGTTTCACAGATACGCAGTATTTT.

The V call is TRBV25-1, the J call TRBJ2-7; TRBD2 matches 8 bases. The CDR3 extends over 18 amino acids. Losses at the gene ends were 1 base for V and 0 bases for J; bases not matched to a gene: 11. CDR1 is MGHDK, CDR2 SYGVNS, per germline. CDR3 loop: CASSELSPRRGVSYEQYF. The CDR3 coding sequence is TGTGCCAGCAGTGAATTAAGCCCCCGGCGGGGGGTCTCCTACGAGCAGTACTTC.

In its sample, this clone was seen a few times. The V gene is TRBV19, the J gene TRBJ1-3; D gene unclear. The CDR3 spans 14 residues. Germline loops: CDR1 LNHDA, CDR2 SQIVND (reference sequence). V lost 6 bases to trimming and J lost 0 bases, with 9 bases between them. The CDR3 coding sequence is TGTGCCAGTAGCCAAGGGAGCTCTGGAAACACCATATATTTT. Amino acid sequence: CASSQGSSGNTIYF.

The V and J genes are TRBV19 and TRBJ1-2; tentative D call: TRBD1 (6 bases). The germline V and J ends were trimmed by 4 bases and 5 bases, with 11 bases remaining between them. The CDR3 loop spans 13 amino acids. From germline, CDR1 is LNHDA and CDR2 SQIVND (reference sequence). Here the CDR3 DNA reads TGTGCCAGTAGTAACGGGACAATTTATGGCTACACCTTC. It codes for CASSNGTIYGYTF.

The chain combines TRBV3-1 (or the pseudogene TRBV3-2) with TRBJ2-1, with TRBD2 as a possible D gene (6 bases). Trimming removed 0 bases at V and 0 bases at J, with 9 bases between. Germline V gene sequence: CDR1 LGHDT, CDR2 YNNKEL (reference sequence). The CDR3 contains 16 residues. DNA for the CDR3: TGTGCCAGCAGCCAAGATTGGAGGGGCTCCTACAATGAGCAGTTCTTC. Translating it yields CASSQDWRGSYNEQFF.

The chain uses TRBV4-3 and TRBJ1-1; no clear D gene. Trimming took off 1 base at V and 4 bases at J, with 7 bases between the two ends. The germline gives CDR1 LGHNA, CDR2 YSLEER. The CDR3 runs to 13 residues. CDR3 nucleotides: TGCGCCAGCAGCCAAGGCCAAATCACTGAAGCTTTCTTT. Translation gives CASSQGQITEAFF.

J is TRBJ2-1 and V is TRBV25-1; TRBD1 matches 10 bases. CDR1 MGHDK and CDR2 SYGVNS come from the germline V gene. V shed 6 bases, J shed 4 bases, and the junction held 6 bases outside the gene matches. This CDR3 has 15 residues. The CDR3 DNA is TGTGCCAGCAGGCCCGGGACAGGGGCTTACAATGAGCAGTTCTTC. It yields the protein CASRPGTGAYNEQFF.

The rearrangement uses TRBV6-5 and TRBJ1-5; D uncertain. This CDR3 contains 15 residues. Trimming removed 2 bases from V and 3 bases from J, with 11 bases in between. CDR1 and CDR2 (germline): MNHEY, SVGAGI. CDR3 DNA sequence: TGTGCCAGCAGTTACGCTCGACGGAACAATCAGCCCCAGCATTTT. Translated: CASSYARRNNQPQHF.

J is TRBJ1-6 and V is TRBV7-3; D is ambiguous. In germline, CDR1 is SGHTA, CDR2 FQGTGA. The CDR3 contains 13 residues. With 6 bases removed from V and 10 bases from J, the gap between germline ends came to 13 bases. As DNA, the CDR3 is TGTGCCAGCAGGTCCGGTTCCATCTCACCCCTCCACTTT. This gives the protein CASRSGSISPLHF.

The rearrangement joins TRBV9 to TRBJ2-7; weak D call: TRBD1 (6 bases). Trimming pared 3 bases from V and 3 bases from J, leaving 13 bases between. Germline V gene lookup returns CDR1 SGDLS and CDR2 YYNGEE. CDR3 length: 14 residues. The DNA for the CDR3 is TGTGCCAGCAGCGCGGCCACAGGGTTCTACGAGCAGTACTTC. The encoded protein is CASSAATGFYEQYF.

The chain combines TRBV14 with TRBJ2-1; D unclear. The germline CDR1 and CDR2 sequences are SGHDN and FVKESK. This CDR3 is 14 amino acids long. Between the trimmed V and J ends, which lost 1 base and 11 bases, there was a span of 15 bases. The CDR3 DNA sequence: TGTGCCAGCAGCCAAGGGATTCGCCAGGTTCAGCAGTTCTTC. It is translated as CASSQGIRQVQQFF.

This chain links TRBV9 with TRBJ1-2; D is possibly TRBD1 (6 bases). CDR3 length: 14 amino acids. Trimming pared 4 bases from V and 3 bases from J, leaving 13 bases between. Germline CDR1 is SGDLS and CDR2 is YYNGEE. CDR3 sequence: CASSPGGGDYGYTF. CDR3 DNA: TGTGCCAGCAGCCCGGGGGGGGGCGACTATGGCTACACCTTC.

V gene TRBV10-1 combines with J gene TRBJ2-7; no definite D call. The germline V and J ends were trimmed by 5 bases and 1 base, with 9 bases remaining between them. The CDR3 length is 13 residues. Germline assignment: CDR1 WNHNN and CDR2 SYGVQD (reference sequence). The CDR3 DNA is TGCGCCAGCAGTAGGGCCGGGTCCTACGAGCAGTACTTC. Translated: CASSRAGSYEQYF.

The rearrangement joins TRBV7-2 to TRBJ2-5, with D maybe TRBD2 (6 bases). Looked up from germline, CDR1 is SGHTA and CDR2 is FQGNSA. Trimming stripped 3 bases from V and 5 bases from J, with 10 bases between. There are 13 residues in the CDR3. The CDR3 spells CASSFGGGETQYF. The CDR3 coding sequence is TGTGCCAGCAGCTTCGGGGGTGGGGAGACCCAGTACTTC.

CDR3 nucleotide sequence: TGTGCCAGCAGCTTGGGACCCTCCTACAATGAGCAGTTCTTC. It is translated as CASSLGPSYNEQFF. The rearrangement joins TRBV5-4 to TRBJ2-1; D not certain. The V end lost 0 bases, the J end lost 0 bases, and 4 bases lay between the germline ends. The CDR3 spans 14 residues. CDR1 is SGHNT and CDR2 is YYREEE in the germline V gene (reference sequence).

V gene TRBV9 combines with J gene TRBJ1-5, with D tentatively TRBD1 (6 bases). The V end was cut by 3 bases, the J end by 7 bases, with 17 bases between. Germline CDR1 and CDR2: SGDLS and YYNGEE. The CDR3 covers 15 residues. Written as DNA, the CDR3 is TGTGCCAGCAGCGCCCTGTCAGGGGTGGGCCAGCCCCAGCATTTT. Residues: CASSALSGVGQPQHF.

The chain combines TRBV6-6 with TRBJ2-1; 10 bases fit TRBD1. The V segment lost 7 bases and the J segment 6 bases; nucleotides outside the gene matches: 6. The germline CDR1 and CDR2 sequences are MNHNY and SVGAGI (reference sequence). The CDR3 spans 14 residues. CDR3 region: CASNPGQGLNEQFF. CDR3 coding DNA: TGTGCCAGCAACCCGGGACAGGGGCTCAATGAGCAGTTCTTC.